The clone carrying this T cell receptor (beta chain) turned up a few times. Its antigen remains unknown. These data belong to a study of CD4 T cells in relation to SARS-CoV-2 and coronaviruses. Study summary: ViraFEST: approximately 10-day antigen culture of PBMCs, then TCR beta CDR3 sequencing. General observations from the study: In roughly two thirds of donors, memory CD4+ clonotypes crossrecognized SARS-CoV-2 and at least one common cold coronavirus spike.

75,000 to 100,000 naive or memory CD4+ cells were cultured with CEF peptides for around eleven days. Germline V gene lookup returns CDR1 SEHNR and CDR2 FQNEAQ (reference sequence). Trimming took off 5 bases at V and 8 bases at J, with 18 bases between the two ends. The CDR3 contains 14 residues. Assay used: immunoSEQ multiplex PCR; TCRdb lists only in-frame clones, some missing. The sample lists more than 35,000 clones, under 85% occurring once. Input material: memory CD4+ T cells from PBMCs, cultured in vitro. V gene TRBV7-9 combines with J gene TRBJ1-2, with D possibly being TRBD1 (5 bases). This TCR was recovered from an adult with COVID-19. CDR3 bases: TGTGCCAGCAGCCAAGGACATCGGGGAAGGGGCTACACCTTC. It yields the protein CASSQGHRGRGYTF.